The clone carrying this T cell receptor beta chain was counted at least ten times. The library targeted TCRbeta and was prepared with unique molecular identifiers. TCRdb passed the PCR reads through MiXCR, listing each CDR3 protein once. The sample has roughly 180,000 distinct CDR3 sequences; around 10% are singletons. V was clipped by 0 bases and J by 0 bases; unmatched bases: 7. Germline V gene lookup returns CDR1 SGHAT and CDR2 FQNNGV. This CDR3 spans 18 amino acids. These data originate in a study of T-cell reconstitution after alpha-beta-depleted transplantation in children. The chain couples TRBV11-2 to TRBJ2-2; TRBD2 matches 7 bases. Here the sequenced sample was PBMCs, taken before TCRalphabeta/CD19-depleted stem cell transplant. The TCR was taken from a boy between 2 and 15 years old with acute myeloid leukemia, due to receive a stem cell transplant. The CDR3 DNA reads TGTGCCAGCAGCTTAGATCCTCTTGGGACTACGAACACCGGGGAGCTGTTTTTT. As protein: CASSLDPLGTTNTGELFF.